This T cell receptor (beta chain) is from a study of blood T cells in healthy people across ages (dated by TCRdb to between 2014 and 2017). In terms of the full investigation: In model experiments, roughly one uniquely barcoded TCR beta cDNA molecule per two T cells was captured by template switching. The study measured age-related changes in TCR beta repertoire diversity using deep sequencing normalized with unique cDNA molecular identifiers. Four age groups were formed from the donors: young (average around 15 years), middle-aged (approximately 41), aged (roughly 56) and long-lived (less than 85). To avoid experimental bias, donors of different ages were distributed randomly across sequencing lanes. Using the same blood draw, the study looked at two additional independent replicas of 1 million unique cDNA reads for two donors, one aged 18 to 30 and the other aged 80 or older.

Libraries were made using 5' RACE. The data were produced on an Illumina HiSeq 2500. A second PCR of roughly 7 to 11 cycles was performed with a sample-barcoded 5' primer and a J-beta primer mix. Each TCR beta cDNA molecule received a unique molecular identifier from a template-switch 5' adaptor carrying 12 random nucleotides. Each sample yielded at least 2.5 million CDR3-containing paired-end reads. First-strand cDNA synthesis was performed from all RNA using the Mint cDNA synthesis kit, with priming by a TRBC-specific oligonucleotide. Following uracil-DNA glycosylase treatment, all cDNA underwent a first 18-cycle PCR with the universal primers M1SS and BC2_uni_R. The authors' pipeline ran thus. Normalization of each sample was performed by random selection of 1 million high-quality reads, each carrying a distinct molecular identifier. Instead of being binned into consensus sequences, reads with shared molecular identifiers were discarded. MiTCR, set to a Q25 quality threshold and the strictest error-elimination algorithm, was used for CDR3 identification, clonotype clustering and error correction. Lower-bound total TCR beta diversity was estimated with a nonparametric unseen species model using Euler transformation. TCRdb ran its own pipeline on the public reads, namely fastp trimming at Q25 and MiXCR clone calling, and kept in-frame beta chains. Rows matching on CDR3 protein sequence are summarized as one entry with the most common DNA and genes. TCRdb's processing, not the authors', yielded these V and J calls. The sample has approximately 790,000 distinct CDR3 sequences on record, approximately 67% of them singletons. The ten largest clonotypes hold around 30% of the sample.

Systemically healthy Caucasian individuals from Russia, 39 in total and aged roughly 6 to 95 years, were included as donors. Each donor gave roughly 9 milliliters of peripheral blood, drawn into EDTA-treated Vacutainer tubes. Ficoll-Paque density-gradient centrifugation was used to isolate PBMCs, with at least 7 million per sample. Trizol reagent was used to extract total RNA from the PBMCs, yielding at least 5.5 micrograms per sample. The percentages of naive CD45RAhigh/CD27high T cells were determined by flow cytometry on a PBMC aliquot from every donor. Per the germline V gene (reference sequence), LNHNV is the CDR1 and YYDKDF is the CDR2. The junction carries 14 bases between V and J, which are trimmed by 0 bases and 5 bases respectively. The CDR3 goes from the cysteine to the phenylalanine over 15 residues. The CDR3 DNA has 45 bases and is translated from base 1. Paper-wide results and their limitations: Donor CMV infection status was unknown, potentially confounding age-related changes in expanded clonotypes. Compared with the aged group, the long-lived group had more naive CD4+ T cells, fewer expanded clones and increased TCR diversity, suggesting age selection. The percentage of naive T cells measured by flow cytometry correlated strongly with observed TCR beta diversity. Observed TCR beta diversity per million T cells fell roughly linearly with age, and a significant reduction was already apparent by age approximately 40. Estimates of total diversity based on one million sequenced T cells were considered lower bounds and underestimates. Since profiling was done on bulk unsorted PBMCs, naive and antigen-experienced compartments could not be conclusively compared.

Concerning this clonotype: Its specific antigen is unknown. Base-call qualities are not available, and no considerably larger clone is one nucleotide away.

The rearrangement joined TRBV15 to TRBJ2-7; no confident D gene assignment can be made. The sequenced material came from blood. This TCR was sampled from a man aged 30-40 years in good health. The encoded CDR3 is CATSRDWPLGDEQYF. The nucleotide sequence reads TGTGCCACCAGCAGAGATTGGCCGCTGGGCGACGAGCAGTACTTC.